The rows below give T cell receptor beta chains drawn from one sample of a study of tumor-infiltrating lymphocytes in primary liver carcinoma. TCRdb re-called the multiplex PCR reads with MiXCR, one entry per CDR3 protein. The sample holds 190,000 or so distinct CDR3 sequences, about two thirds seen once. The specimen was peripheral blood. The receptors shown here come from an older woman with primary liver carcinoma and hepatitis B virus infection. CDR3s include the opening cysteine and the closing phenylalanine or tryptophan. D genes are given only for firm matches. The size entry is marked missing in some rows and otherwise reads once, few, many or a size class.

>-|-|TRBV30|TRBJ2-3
CAWRQGHTDTQYF
TGTGCCTGGAGACAGGGACACACAGATACGCAGTATTTT
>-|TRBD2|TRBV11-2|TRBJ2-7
CGSSFSTGLAPGEQYF
TGTGGCAGCAGCTTTTCGACGGGACTAGCGCCCGGGGAGCAGTACTTC
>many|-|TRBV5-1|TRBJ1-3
CASSPEGGSGNTIYF
TGCGCCAGCAGCCCCGAGGGCGGCTCTGGAAACACCATATATTTT
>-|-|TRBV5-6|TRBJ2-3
CASSYAGVDTRYF
TGTGCCAGCAGCTATGCAGGGGTCGATACGCGGTATTTT
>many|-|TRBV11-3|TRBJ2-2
CASSLVRGNTGELFF
TGTGCCAGCAGCTTAGTTAGGGGTAACACCGGGGAGCTGTTTTTT
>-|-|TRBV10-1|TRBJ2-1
CALERRKRALARSSYNEQFF
TGCGCCCTTGAGAGAAGGAAAAGGGCCCTAGCGAGGAGCTCCTACAATGAGCAGTTCTTC
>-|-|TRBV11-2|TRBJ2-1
CASSMSRAAEQFF
TGTGCCAGCTCGATGAGCAGGGCAGCTGAGCAATTCTTC
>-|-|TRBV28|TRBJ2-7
CANSLRRLYEQYF
TGTGCCAACAGTTTACGGAGACTCTACGAGCAGTACTTC
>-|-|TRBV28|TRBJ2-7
CASSLWDNLTYEQYF
TGTGCCAGCAGTTTATGGGACAACCTGACTTACGAGCAGTACTTC
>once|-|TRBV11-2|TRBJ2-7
CASSLALAGNVQYF
TGTGCCAGCAGCTTGGCCCTGGCCGGCAACGTGCAGTACTTC
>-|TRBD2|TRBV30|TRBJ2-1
CAWSKAGGYNEQFF
TGTGCCTGGAGTAAGGCGGGGGGCTACAATGAGCAGTTCTTC
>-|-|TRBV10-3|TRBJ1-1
CASSSTVKAFF
TGTGCCTCTAGCTCGACGGTGAAAGCTTTCTTT
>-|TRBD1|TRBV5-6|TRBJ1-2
CASSYSDRGYSYTF
TGTGCCAGCAGCTATTCAGACAGGGGATATAGCTACACCTTC
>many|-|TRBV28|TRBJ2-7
CASNVTPFYEQYF
TGTGCCAGCAACGTTACACCCTTCTACGAGCAGTACTTC
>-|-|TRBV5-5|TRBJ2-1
CANSFNYNEQFF
TGTGCGAACAGCTTCAACTACAATGAGCAGTTCTTC
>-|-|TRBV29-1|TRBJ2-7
CSVLGADTVSYEQYF
TGCAGCGTGTTGGGGGCAGACACTGTATCATACGAGCAGTACTTC
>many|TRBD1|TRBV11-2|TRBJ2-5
CASSFGDRAETQYF
TGTGCCAGCAGCTTTGGAGACAGGGCAGAGACCCAGTACTTC
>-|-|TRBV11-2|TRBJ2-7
CANSLGGERNNYEQYF
TGTGCCAACAGCTTAGGAGGGGAGCGGAACAACTACGAGCAGTACTTC
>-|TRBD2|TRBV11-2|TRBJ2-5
CTSSFKTGLQETQYF
TGTACCAGCAGCTTCAAGACGGGACTACAAGAGACCCAGTACTTC
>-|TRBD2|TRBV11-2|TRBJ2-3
CASSPVRGGAQYF
TGTGCCAGCAGTCCCGTTCGGGGGGGCGCGCAGTATTTT
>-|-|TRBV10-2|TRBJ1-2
CASGESRGANYGYTF
TGCGCCAGCGGTGAGTCACGGGGGGCAAACTATGGCTACACCTTC
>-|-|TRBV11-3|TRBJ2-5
CASSLRQGLSGTQYF
TGTGCCAGCAGCTTACGGCAAGGGCTAAGCGGGACCCAGTACTTC
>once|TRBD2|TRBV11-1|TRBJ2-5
CASSCIAGLLETQYF
TGTGCCAGCAGCTGCATAGCGGGACTTTTGGAGACCCAGTACTTC
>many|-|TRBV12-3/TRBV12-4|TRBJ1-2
CASRHIGGGYTF
TGTGCCAGCCGTCACATCGGGGGCGGCTACACCTTC
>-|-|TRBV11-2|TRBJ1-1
CASGSTRSTEAFF
TGTGCCAGCGGCTCCACACGGTCCACTGAAGCTTTCTTT
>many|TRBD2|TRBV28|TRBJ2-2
CASSSRTSGSHLNTGELFF
TGTGCCAGCAGTTCAAGGACTAGCGGGAGTCACCTAAACACCGGGGAGCTGTTTTTT
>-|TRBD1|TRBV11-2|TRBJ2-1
CASSLPPQGEREQFF
TGTGCCAGCAGCCTTCCCCCACAGGGGGAGAGGGAGCAGTTCTTC
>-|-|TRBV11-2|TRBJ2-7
CASSLEAVHSCEQYF
TGTGCCAGCAGCTTGGAGGCAGTCCACTCCTGCGAGCAGTACTTC
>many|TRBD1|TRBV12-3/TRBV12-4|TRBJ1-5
CASTYSTGYLSNQPQHF
TGTGCCAGCACCTACTCGACAGGGTATCTTAGCAATCAGCCCCAGCATTTT
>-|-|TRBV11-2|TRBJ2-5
CASSFGLGRDHQEAQYF
TGTGCCAGCAGCTTCGGGTTGGGCAGGGACCACCAAGAGGCCCAATACTTC
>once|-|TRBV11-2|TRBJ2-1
CANRRSPSSYNEQFF
TGTGCCAACAGGAGAAGCCCGAGCTCCTACAATGAGCAGTTCTTC
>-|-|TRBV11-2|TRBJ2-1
CASNFGARASNEQFF
TGTGCCAGCAACTTTGGGGCTCGTGCTAGCAATGAGCAGTTCTTC
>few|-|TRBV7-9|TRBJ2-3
CASSLDKAQYF
TGTGCCAGCAGCCTCGACAAAGCGCAGTATTTT
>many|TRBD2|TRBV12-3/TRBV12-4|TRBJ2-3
CASSQTSGGTDTQYF
TGTGCCAGCAGTCAAACTAGCGGGGGCACAGATACGCAGTATTTT